The 27 T cell receptor beta chains listed next were all sequenced from one sample in a study of radiation and T cells in renal cell carcinoma. Some clones are missing from TCRdb's copy, which holds only in-frame ones; the method was immunoSEQ multiplex PCR. Altogether roughly 170,000 clones are present, roughly 90% being singletons, with the ten largest covering approximately 10%. Time point indicated: blood 4 weeks post-SBRT, at nephrectomy. The treatment denotes: 15 Gy SBRT to primary tumor, nephrectomy 4 weeks later. Sequences were derived from blood, sampled from a patient whose treatment included radiotherapy and nephrectomy. The receptors stem from a woman aged 50 to 60 with renal cell carcinoma.

The genes are TRBV7-2 and TRBJ1-2; TRBD1 matches 8 bases. Germline loops: CDR1 SGHTA, CDR2 FQGNSA. The V and J ends lost 4 bases and 2 bases, in that order; junction bases with no gene match: 6. There are 15 residues in the CDR3. The CDR3 DNA reads TGTGCCAGCAGCTGGGGACAGGAGCTAAACTATGGCTACACCTTC. It encodes CASSWGQELNYGYTF.

The chain couples TRBV5-1 to TRBJ1-2; unclear D gene. Germline V lookup: CDR1 SGHRS, CDR2 YFSETQ. The CDR3 has 12 residues. Trimming removed 2 bases from V and 7 bases from J, with 9 bases in between. The CDR3 loop is CASSLLVGGYTF. For the CDR3, the DNA is TGCGCCAGCAGCTTATTGGTGGGTGGCTACACCTTC.

The chain employs TRBV5-6 and TRBJ2-2; TRBD1 aligns across 7 bases. The CDR3 extends over 18 amino acids. The V gene end was trimmed by 1 base and the J gene end by 4 bases; junction bases not matched to a gene: 13. Germline CDR1 is SGHDT and CDR2 is YYEEEE. The CDR3 spells CASSLRRVRAGGTGELFF. In DNA, the CDR3 is TGTGCCAGCAGCTTGAGGCGTGTTCGGGCAGGGGGCACCGGGGAGCTGTTTTTT.

CDR3 nucleotides: TGTGCCAGCAGTGTTGGTAATTCACCCCTCCACTTT. Translation: CASSVGNSPLHF. The rearrangement joins TRBV28 to TRBJ1-6; D is uncertain. Trimming removed 5 bases at V and 6 bases at J, with 5 bases between. Looked up from germline, CDR1 is MDHEN and CDR2 is SYDVKM. This CDR3 comprises 12 residues.

The chain has TRBV5-5 and TRBJ2-2, with D perhaps assigned TRBD1 or TRBD2 (6 bases each). V was clipped by 5 bases and J by 7 bases, with 12 bases between them. CDR3 length equals 13 residues. The germline CDR1 and CDR2 sequences are SGHKS and YYEKEE (reference sequence). The CDR3 coding sequence is TGTGCCAGCAGTCCGAGGGGGGACGGGGAGCTGTTTTTT. Its translation: CASSPRGDGELFF.

The rearrangement uses TRBV2 and TRBJ1-2, with D possibly matching TRBD1 (6 bases). CDR1 is SNHLY and CDR2 is FYNNEI in the germline V gene. Trimming left V 7 bases short and J 0 bases short, with 15 bases between. The CDR3 runs 15 residues. The DNA of the CDR3 is TGTGCCAGCAAATTGGGAACAGGGCCTAACTATGGCTACACCTTC. As protein: CASKLGTGPNYGYTF. Supplemented by reference TRBV2 and TRBJ1-2, the full variable domain reads EPEVTQTPSHQVTQMGQEVILRCVPISNHLYFYWYRQILGQKVEFLVSFYNNEISEKSEIFDDQFSVERPDGSNFTLKIRSTKLEDSAMYFCASKLGTGPNYGYTFGSGTRLTVV.

CDR3 sequence reads: CASSLIPGNTGELFF. The CDR3 nucleotides read TGTGCCAGCAGCCTTATCCCGGGGAACACCGGGGAGCTGTTTTTT. The chain joins TRBV5-5 to TRBJ2-2; no reliable D call. V lost 4 bases, J lost 1 base, and 11 bases lay in between. The CDR3 consists of 15 residues. Per the germline V gene, CDR1 is SGHKS and CDR2 is YYEKEE (reference sequence).

The chain combines TRBV6-1 with TRBJ1-5; TRBD1 matches at 8 bases. From germline, CDR1 is MNHNS and CDR2 SASEGT. V trimming: 3 bases; J trimming: 5 bases; junction bases outside the gene matches: 6. This CDR3 comprises 15 residues. Here the CDR3 DNA reads TGTGCCAGCAGTGACAGAGACAGGGGAGATCAGCCCCAGCATTTT. It specifies CASSDRDRGDQPQHF.

This clone showed up just once. V gene TRBV7-2 combines with J gene TRBJ2-2; D is possibly TRBD2 (6 bases). The germline V gene has CDR1 SGHTA and CDR2 FQGNSA. The CDR3 has 15 amino acids. Trimming removed 5 bases from V and 7 bases from J, with 17 bases in between. The CDR3 protein is CASSLRTNRRGELFF. As DNA, the CDR3 is TGTGCCAGCAGCCTCCGGACTAATCGTCGCGGGGAGCTGTTTTTT.

The chain joins TRBV5-1 to TRBJ2-1; 8 bases agree with TRBD1. Trimming took 4 bases from V and 14 from J; bases not matched to a gene: 5. The germline V gene has CDR1 SGHRS and CDR2 YFSETQ. CDR3 length equals 11 residues. In DNA, the CDR3 is TGCGCCAGCAGCACGGACAGGGAGAAGTTCTTC. It yields the protein CASSTDREKFF. The variable domain in full, with the rest retrieved from reference TRBV5-1 and TRBJ2-1, is KAGVTQTPRYLIKTRGQQVTLSCSPISGHRSVSWYQQTPGQGLQFLFEYFSETQRNKGNFPGRFSGRQFSNSRSEMNVSTLELGDSALYLCASSTDREKFFGPGTRLTVL.

The genes are TRBV15 and TRBJ2-5, with 11 bases lining up with TRBD1. The length of the CDR3 is 16 residues. V shed 1 base, J shed 1 base, and the junction held 2 bases outside the gene matches. Germline assignment: CDR1 LNHNV and CDR2 YYDKDF (reference sequence). CDR3 DNA: TGTGCCACCAGCAGAGGGGACAGGGGGTCCCAAGAGACCCAGTACTTC. It translates to CATSRGDRGSQETQYF.

This clone has only one observation. The chain links TRBV2 to TRBJ2-5; tentatively, D is TRBD1 or TRBD2 (5 bases each). Germline values: CDR1 SNHLY, CDR2 FYNNEI. V lost 4 bases to trimming and J lost 5 bases, with 8 bases between them. There are 12 residues in the CDR3. Written as DNA, the CDR3 is TGTGCCAGCAGTGCAGGGACGGAGACCCAGTACTTC. Encoded protein: CASSAGTETQYF.

This chain links TRBV7-2 with TRBJ1-4; 8 nucleotides agree with TRBD1. This CDR3 has 14 residues. V lost 5 bases to trimming and J lost 7 bases; unmatched junction nucleotides: 6. Germline V gene sequence: CDR1 SGHTA, CDR2 FQGNSA. The chain's CDR3 is CASSPRTGSEKLFF. Written as DNA, the CDR3 is TGTGCCAGCAGCCCGAGGACAGGGAGTGAAAAACTGTTTTTT.

This chain joins TRBV7-8 and TRBJ2-5; no definite D call. Trimming removed 2 bases from V and 1 base from J, with 11 bases in between. Germline loops: CDR1 SGHVS, CDR2 FQNEAQ. This CDR3 is 15 amino acids long. CDR3 region: CASSLNYNAQETQYF. The CDR3 nucleotides read TGTGCCAGCAGCTTAAACTACAACGCCCAAGAGACCCAGTACTTC.

V and J are TRBV5-6 and TRBJ2-7; TRBD1 matches 11 bases. This CDR3 contains 14 residues. Germline assignment: CDR1 SGHDT and CDR2 YYEEEE. After removal of 3 bases from V and 2 bases from J, the junction contained 1 base not matched to a gene. CDR3 in DNA: TGTGCCAGCAGCTGGGGACAGGGGGCCTACGAGCAGTACTTC. Amino acid sequence: CASSWGQGAYEQYF.

The rearrangement links TRBV9 to TRBJ2-1; 8 bases agree with TRBD1. The CDR3 spans 15 residues. Germline V gene sequence: CDR1 SGDLS, CDR2 YYNGEE. The junction had 2 bases not matched to a gene; V was cut back by 0 bases and J by 3 bases. CDR3 in amino acids: CASSVEGQVYNEQFF. CDR3 coding DNA: TGTGCCAGCAGCGTAGAGGGACAGGTCTACAATGAGCAGTTCTTC. Full variable domain (remainder filled in from reference TRBV9 and TRBJ2-1): DSGVTQTPKHLITATGQRVTLRCSPRSGDLSVYWYQQSLDQGLQFLIQYYNGEERAKGNILERFSAQQFPDLHSELNLSSLELGDSALYFCASSVEGQVYNEQFFGPGTRLTVL.

The chain joins TRBV19 to TRBJ2-3; TRBD2 is a possible D gene (6 bases). The V end was cut by 5 bases, the J end by 6 bases, with 21 bases between. CDR3 length: 16 amino acids. Germline V gene sequence: CDR1 LNHDA, CDR2 SQIVND (reference sequence). DNA for the CDR3: TGTGCCAGTAGTGTATTGCGGGACGCTGGTTCCGATACGCAGTATTTT. This encodes CASSVLRDAGSDTQYF.

V is TRBV7-9 and J is TRBJ1-2, with 7 bases that match TRBD1. V was clipped by 5 bases and J by 0 bases; unmatched bases: 6. The germline CDR1 and CDR2 sequences are SEHNR and FQNEAQ (reference sequence). The CDR3 runs 15 residues. The CDR3 loop is CASSDLRGSNYGYTF. The CDR3 bases are TGTGCCAGCAGCGATCTCAGGGGGTCTAACTATGGCTACACCTTC.

For this clone: At the DNA level, this CDR3 is encoded by other sequences in the same sample as well. This chain links TRBV28 with TRBJ2-7; D is unclear. Trimming pared 3 bases from V and 2 bases from J, leaving 2 bases between. The length of the CDR3 is 11 residues. Germline CDR1 and CDR2: MDHEN and SYDVKM. The CDR3 nucleotides read TGTGCCAGCAGTTTTGCCTACGAGCAGTACTTC. This codes for CASSFAYEQYF.

This rearrangement joins TRBV18 to TRBJ1-2; D perhaps matches TRBD1 (6 bases). Looked up from germline, CDR1 is KGHSH and CDR2 is LQKENI. CDR3 length: 15 residues. Deletions cut 3 bases from V and 5 bases from J, with 16 bases between. CDR3 amino acids: CASSPANRAGYGYTF. The CDR3 nucleotides are TGTGCCAGCTCACCGGCAAACAGGGCGGGGTATGGCTACACCTTC.

This chain uses TRBV13 with TRBJ1-1, with D perhaps TRBD1 (6 bases). The ends were cut back, 10 bases at V and 0 bases at J, with 21 bases in the middle. Germline V gene sequence: CDR1 PRHDT, CDR2 FYEKMQ (reference sequence). The CDR3 is 16 residues long. CDR3 nucleotide sequence: TGTGCCATCAAAAACAGGGAGCTAATGATGAACACTGAAGCTTTCTTT. Its protein product is CAIKNRELMMNTEAFF.

The V gene is TRBV12-5, the J gene TRBJ1-2; D ambiguous. The CDR3 is 17 residues long. Germline V gene data show CDR1 as LGHNT and CDR2 as FRNRAP. The V gene lost 0 bases and the J gene lost 2 bases, with 16 bases spanning the gap. CDR3 bases: TGTGCTAGTGGTTTGGTATACTCAACCCGGATAAACTATGGCTACACCTTC. Its translation: CASGLVYSTRINYGYTF.

This clone was picked up many times. The chain recombines TRBV21-1 with TRBJ1-6. TRBV21-1 has pseudogene status. The CDR3 has 12 amino acids. CDR3 nucleotide sequence: TGTGCCAGGCGGTTGGATCAGTCACCCCTCCACTTT. This translates into CARRLDQSPLHF.

The chain has TRBV18 and TRBJ2-7, with TRBD1 matching over 8 bases. CDR3 length: 16 residues. V lost 3 bases, J lost 0 bases, and 7 bases stayed unmatched. From germline, CDR1 is KGHSH and CDR2 LQKENI. The DNA of the CDR3 is TGTGCCAGCTCACCTCGGACAGGGCTTCACTCCTACGAGCAGTACTTC. This translates into CASSPRTGLHSYEQYF.

This chain joins TRBV5-1 and TRBJ1-1, with no clear D. The CDR3 covers 13 residues. Trimming shortened V by 2 bases and J by 4 bases, and 9 bases separated the two germline ends. In germline, CDR1 is SGHRS, CDR2 YFSETQ. CDR3 DNA: TGCGCCAGCAGCTTTAGGGATAGCACTGAAGCTTTCTTT. As protein: CASSFRDSTEAFF.

The chain has TRBV19 and TRBJ2-3, with D perhaps TRBD1 or TRBD2 (6 bases each). This CDR3 is built from 15 residues. Trimming shortened V by 3 bases and J by 6 bases, and 16 bases separated the two germline ends. Germline loops: CDR1 LNHDA, CDR2 SQIVND (reference sequence). CDR3 sequence: CASSIADGGGDTQYF. CDR3 nucleotide sequence: TGTGCCAGTAGTATCGCCGACGGAGGGGGTGATACGCAGTATTTT.

The CDR3 sequence is CASSYVRRGAEQYF. The CDR3 coding sequence is TGTGCCAGCAGTTATGTCCGCCGGGGGGCCGAGCAGTACTTC. J is TRBJ2-7 and V is TRBV6-5; tentative D call: TRBD2 (7 bases). The V gene's germline CDR1 is MNHEY and CDR2 SVGAGI. Trimming left V 3 bases short and J 6 bases short, with 15 bases between. The CDR3 covers 14 residues.